Listed here are 20 T cell receptor beta chains from one sample, sequenced in a study of vaccination effects on CD4 cells after COVID-19. Sequencing followed a ViraFEST assay step that expanded antigen-specific CD4+ T cells with viral peptide pools. Investigators separated out CD4+ T cells once around nine days of culture had passed. People in the vaccine group had not been infected with SARS-CoV-2 before, and their nucleocapsid antibodies were negative. These receptors are not linked to any known antigen. Measured with immunoSEQ multiplex PCR; TCRdb has only the in-frame clones, and not every one. The profile covers 70,000 or so clones, with 60% to 75% appearing a single time and under 3% taken by the ten largest. The sample was CD4+ T cells from PBMCs cultured with HCoV-NL63 spike peptides, taken before COVID-19 vaccination. Source of these receptors: a human donor who received a COVID-19 vaccine.

This clone was found once. The V gene is TRBV10-3, the J gene TRBJ1-3, with TRBD1 as a possible D gene (5 bases). Germline CDR1 ENHRY, CDR2 SYGVKD. V lost 8 bases and J 3 bases, leaving 14 bases between the germline ends. This CDR3 is built from 14 residues. For the CDR3, the DNA is TGTGCCATCTGGGGGGGGGTCTATGGAAACACCATATATTTT. It translates to CAIWGGVYGNTIYF.

The rearrangement links TRBV3-1 (or the pseudogene TRBV3-2) to TRBJ1-1, with TRBD1 as a possible D gene (5 bases). The CDR3 is 14 amino acids. Trimming shortened V by 0 bases and J by 4 bases, and 9 bases separated the two germline ends. Per the germline V gene, CDR1 is LGHDT and CDR2 is YNNKEL (reference sequence). In nucleotides, the CDR3 is TGTGCCAGCAGCCAAGAATCACAGGCCACTGAAGCTTTCTTT. Protein product: CASSQESQATEAFF.

In its sample, this clone was seen a few times. The rearrangement uses TRBV6-5 and TRBJ1-1; possible D gene TRBD1, 5 bases. The CDR3 consists of 14 residues. The V and J ends lost 4 bases and 1 base respectively, with 10 bases between them. The germline CDR1 and CDR2 sequences are MNHEY and SVGAGI. The chain's CDR3 is CASSSSGANTEAFF. The CDR3 DNA reads TGTGCCAGCAGTTCGAGCGGGGCGAACACTGAAGCTTTCTTT.

The V and J genes are TRBV6-5 and TRBJ2-7; D might be TRBD1 or TRBD2, each matching 6 bases. Trimming pared 11 bases from V and 6 bases from J, leaving 20 bases between. Germline V gene sequence: CDR1 MNHEY, CDR2 SVGAGI. There are 13 residues in the CDR3. The CDR3 DNA sequence: TGTGCCCCAAAAGGGGGGCGGGTTTGCGAGCAGTACGTC. This sequence encodes CAPKGGRVCEQYV.

The rearrangement joins TRBV5-6 to TRBJ2-2; 7 bases are a match to TRBD1. This CDR3 spans 15 amino acids. V lost 3 bases, J lost 8 bases, and 10 bases stayed unmatched. CDR1 and CDR2 (germline): SGHDT, YYEEEE. The CDR3 sequence is CASSSTKGGPGELFF. The CDR3 nucleotides are TGTGCCAGCAGCTCTACTAAAGGGGGCCCTGGGGAGCTGTTTTTT.

The CDR3 spells CASSAIGQGASEAFF. DNA for the CDR3: TGTGCCAGCAGTGCGATAGGACAGGGGGCATCTGAAGCTTTCTTT. The chain employs TRBV25-1 and TRBJ1-1, with 11 nucleotides matching TRBD1. CDR1 is MGHDK, CDR2 SYGVNS, per germline. V trimming: 4 bases; J trimming: 6 bases; junction bases outside the gene matches: 7. CDR3 length: 15 amino acids.

This clone was counted a single time. J is TRBJ1-2 and V is TRBV19; D possibly corresponds to TRBD1 (6 bases). There are 14 residues in the CDR3. Germline V lookup: CDR1 LNHDA, CDR2 SQIVND (reference sequence). The V and J ends lost 4 bases and 0 bases respectively, with 9 bases between them. In DNA form, the CDR3 reads TGTGCCAGTAGTACAGGGGCTACTAACTATGGCTACACCTTC. Its translation: CASSTGATNYGYTF.

The chain employs TRBV3-1 (or the pseudogene TRBV3-2) and TRBJ2-5; TRBD2 matches 8 bases. Germline CDR1 LGHDT, CDR2 YNNKEL (reference sequence). Trimming took 0 bases from V and 0 from J; bases not matched to a gene: 3. This CDR3 region has 16 residues. This chain's CDR3 is CASSQDPGGYQETQYF. DNA for the CDR3: TGTGCCAGCAGCCAAGACCCGGGGGGGTACCAAGAGACCCAGTACTTC.

CDR3 in amino acids: CASSYESYEQYV. CDR3 in DNA: TGTGCCAGCAGTTACGAGAGCTACGAGCAGTACGTC. The chain combines TRBV6-2 or TRBV6-3 with TRBJ2-7; no clear D gene. Trimming stripped 2 bases from V and 3 bases from J, with 5 bases between. The CDR3 contains 12 residues. CDR1 is MNHEY and CDR2 is SVGEGT in the germline V gene.

The chain joins TRBV6-4 to TRBJ1-2, with 10 nucleotides matching TRBD1. CDR1 and CDR2 (germline): MRHNA, SNTAGT. Losses at the gene ends were 6 bases for V and 3 bases for J; bases not matched to a gene: 7. CDR3 length equals 15 residues. CDR3 DNA: TGTGCCAGCAGCAGAGACAGGGGGCGAGACTATGGCTACACCTTC. Translated, it gives CASSRDRGRDYGYTF.

This chain connects TRBV12-5 to TRBJ2-1, with D possibly being TRBD2 (6 bases). Trimming removed 7 bases at V and 5 bases at J, with 15 bases between. This CDR3 has 14 amino acids. Per the germline V gene, CDR1 is LGHNT and CDR2 is FRNRAP. CDR3 residues: CASAWRESDNEQFF. The CDR3 nucleotides are TGTGCTAGTGCTTGGAGGGAGTCCGACAATGAGCAGTTCTTC.

The J gene is TRBJ1-3, the V gene TRBV6-5; D is ambiguous. CDR3 length equals 15 residues. Trimming cost V 0 bases and J 0 bases, with 6 bases left between them. The germline V gene has CDR1 MNHEY and CDR2 SVGAGI. The CDR3 DNA sequence: TGTGCCAGCAGTTACTCCGGGCCCTCTGGAAACACCATATATTTT. This sequence encodes CASSYSGPSGNTIYF.

The chain carries TRBV3-1 (or the pseudogene TRBV3-2) and TRBJ2-3; a weak D match, TRBD2 (6 bases). With 1 base removed from V and 7 bases from J, the gap between germline ends came to 18 bases. This CDR3 has 16 amino acids. CDR1 is LGHDT and CDR2 is YNNKEL in the germline V gene (reference sequence). The CDR3 here is CASSQGTGALSYTQYF. In nucleotides, the CDR3 is TGTGCCAGCAGCCAAGGAACGGGAGCCCTCTCCTATACGCAGTATTTT.

This clone was observed a few times. This chain uses TRBV18 with TRBJ2-3, with TRBD1 matching 9 bases. This CDR3 contains 18 residues. Per germline, CDR1 KGHSH and CDR2 LQKENI. Trimming removed 0 bases from V and 4 bases from J; junction bases left unmatched: 11. The DNA for the CDR3 is TGTGCCAGCTCACCACCGGCTCCTCGGGACAGGGATTCAGATACGCAGTATTTT. This encodes CASSPPAPRDRDSDTQYF.

The chain has TRBV9 and TRBJ1-6; D may be TRBD1 (5 bases). Germline CDR1 reads SGDLS; CDR2 reads YYNGEE. The CDR3 consists of 18 residues. Between the trimmed V and J ends, which lost 3 bases and 0 bases, there was a span of 16 bases. The CDR3: CASSASPDISSYNSPLHF. The CDR3, as DNA: TGTGCCAGCAGCGCCTCCCCGGACATTAGCTCCTATAATTCACCCCTCCACTTT.

The genes are TRBV10-2 and TRBJ2-3, with TRBD2 identical over 7 bases. J was trimmed by 0 bases and V by 3 bases; bases with no gene match: 12. The CDR3 is 18 residues long. Germline V gene lookup returns CDR1 WSHSY and CDR2 SAAADI. CDR3: CASSDPRLGRGSTDTQYF. CDR3 bases: TGCGCCAGCAGTGACCCCAGACTGGGGCGGGGGAGCACAGATACGCAGTATTTT.

The V and J genes are TRBV10-1 and TRBJ1-1; 8 nucleotides line up with TRBD1. The CDR3 consists of 15 residues. Trimming cost V 2 bases and J 5 bases; bases outside gene matches: 7. Germline CDR1 is WNHNN and CDR2 is SYGVQD (reference sequence). The DNA for the CDR3 is TGCGCCAGCAGTGAGCGTTCAGGGGGCAAGACTGAAGCTTTCTTT. It encodes CASSERSGGKTEAFF.

The chain is built from TRBV2 and TRBJ1-2; no clear D. Germline V lookup: CDR1 SNHLY, CDR2 FYNNEI. V was shortened by 2 bases and J by 7 bases, with 2 bases between the two germline ends. This CDR3 region has 10 residues. The CDR3 bases are TGTGCCAGCAGTGAATCTGGCTACACCTTC. Its protein product is CASSESGYTF.

This chain connects TRBV7-3 to TRBJ2-7; the D is unclear. This CDR3 contains 11 residues. Germline loops: CDR1 SGHTA, CDR2 FQGTGA. Trimming stripped 5 bases from V and 0 bases from J, with 2 bases between. In nucleotides, the CDR3 is TGTGCCAGCAGCCGCTCCTACGAGCAGTACGTC. Protein sequence: CASSRSYEQYV.

V gene TRBV6-5 combines with J gene TRBJ1-1; D perhaps matches TRBD1 (5 bases). Trimming removed 2 bases at V and 3 bases at J, with 16 bases between. Germline V CDR1 and CDR2: MNHEY, SVGAGI. The CDR3 is made up of 16 amino acids. CDR3 protein: CASSYRAGGADTEAFF. The CDR3 bases are TGTGCCAGCAGTTACCGGGCCGGAGGGGCAGACACTGAAGCTTTCTTT.